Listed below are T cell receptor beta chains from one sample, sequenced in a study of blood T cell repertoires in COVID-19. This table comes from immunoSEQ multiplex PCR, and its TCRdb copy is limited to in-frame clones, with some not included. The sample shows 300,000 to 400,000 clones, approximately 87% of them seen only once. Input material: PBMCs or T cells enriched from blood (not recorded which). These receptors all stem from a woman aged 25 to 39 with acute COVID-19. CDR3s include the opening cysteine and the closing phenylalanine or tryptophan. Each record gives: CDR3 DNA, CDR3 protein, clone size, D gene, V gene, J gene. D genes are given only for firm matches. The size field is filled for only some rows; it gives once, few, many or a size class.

TGTGCCAGCAGTTCCGCCAGACTTCAATTGGGGGAGCTGTTTTTT	CASSSARLQLGELFF	-	-	TRBV27	TRBJ2-2
TGCAGTGCTAGTTTGTTCGGGACAGTAGGCTACACCTTC	CSASLFGTVGYTF	few	TRBD1	TRBV20-1	TRBJ1-2
TGTGCCAGCAGCGCGGGACAGGGGTGGGGAAACACCATATATTTT	CASSAGQGWGNTIYF	-	TRBD1	TRBV7-8	TRBJ1-3
TGCGCCAGCAGCTTGGCCGGGGGTTATAGCACAGATACGCAGTATTTT	CASSLAGGYSTDTQYF	-	-	TRBV5-1	TRBJ2-3
TGTGCCAGCAGCCAAAGCCAGCGGGGGGCGCCCTCCTACGAGCAGTACTTC	CASSQSQRGAPSYEQYF	-	TRBD2	TRBV3-1/TRBV3-2	TRBJ2-7
TGCAGCGTTTCCGGGACAAACCTCTTC	CSVSGTNLF	-	-	TRBV29-1	TRBJ2-1
TGTGCCTGGAGTGTAACAACCGGAAACACCATATATTTT	CAWSVTTGNTIYF	-	-	TRBV30	TRBJ1-3
TGTGCCAGCAGCCTACAGGTTAACACTGAAGCTTTCTTT	CASSLQVNTEAFF	-	-	TRBV6-5	TRBJ1-1
TGTGCCAGCACGGAGGATAACTATGGCTACACCTTC	CASTEDNYGYTF	once	-	TRBV6-5	TRBJ1-2
TGTGCCAGCAGCGTAGGCAACAGGGGAGGAACTGAAGCTTTCTTT	CASSVGNRGGTEAFF	few	TRBD1	TRBV9	TRBJ1-1
TGCAGCGTTGAGCCCAGGGTGGGCAATCAGCCCCAGCATTTT	CSVEPRVGNQPQHF	-	-	TRBV29-1	TRBJ1-5
TGTGCCAGCAGCGTCCAGACAGGGTTCTTT	CASSVQTGFF	-	TRBD1	TRBV9	TRBJ1-1
TGTGCCAGCAGCTATCACCGCGCGGGGAACACTGAAGCTTTCTTT	CASSYHRAGNTEAFF	-	-	TRBV7-9	TRBJ1-1
TGCAGTGCTAGTCAATTGGGACAGGCCTTGGGCTACACCTTC	CSASQLGQALGYTF	-	TRBD1	TRBV20-1	TRBJ1-2
TGTGCCAGCTCACCAGTACAATACACCGGGGAGCTGTTTTTT	CASSPVQYTGELFF	-	-	TRBV18	TRBJ2-2
TGTGCCACCAGCGACTCTAGCGGGGGGAAAACCGGGGAGCTGTTTTTT	CATSDSSGGKTGELFF	-	TRBD2	TRBV24-1	TRBJ2-2
TGTGCCAGCAGTTTGGTTGGTAGCGATGAGCAGTTCTTC	CASSLVGSDEQFF	-	-	TRBV27	TRBJ2-1
TGTGCCAGTAGTATGGGCAGGGATGGCTATGGCTACACCTTC	CASSMGRDGYGYTF	-	-	TRBV19	TRBJ1-2
TGTGCCAGCAGTTCTCGACAGGGTGGGAACTATGGCTACACCTTC	CASSSRQGGNYGYTF	-	TRBD1	TRBV6-5	TRBJ1-2
TGTGCCAGCACCCTGAGGCATGAGCAGTTCTTC	CASTLRHEQFF	once	-	TRBV5-6	TRBJ2-1
TGTGCCAGCAGTTTAGGAGGACAGACCCTTCGGGGTGAAGCTTTCTTT	CASSLGGQTLRGEAFF	-	-	TRBV27	TRBJ1-1
TGTGCCAGCAGTTACCGTTACGAGCAGTACTTC	CASSYRYEQYF	few	-	TRBV6-5	TRBJ2-7
TGTGCCAGTAGTATCTTGAGGGACACTGAAGCTTTCTTT	CASSILRDTEAFF	once	-	TRBV19	TRBJ1-1
TGTGCCAGCAGGCCACGGGGGAACGAGCAGTACTTC	CASRPRGNEQYF	-	-	TRBV2	TRBJ2-7
TGTGCCAGCAGCTTTTTGGGACTAGCGGGGGGGAATGCCTACGAGCAGTACTTC	CASSFLGLAGGNAYEQYF	-	TRBD2	TRBV5-5	TRBJ2-7
TGCGCCAGCAGAAGGGACATAACTACACAAGAGACCCAGTACTTC	CASRRDITTQETQYF	-	-	TRBV5-1	TRBJ2-5
TGTGCCAGCAGTTACGATGATCGGTACCGCCGTGGGACCCAGTACTTC	CASSYDDRYRRGTQYF	-	-	TRBV6-2/TRBV6-3	TRBJ2-5